This T cell receptor (beta chain) originates from a study of human thymus T cells. TCRdb keeps only in-frame clones here, not all; method: immunoSEQ multiplex PCR. The data show about 60,000 clones, around 94% seen once. Germline V gene sequence: CDR1 SNHLY, CDR2 FYNNEI. This CDR3 is built from 14 residues. V was clipped by 5 bases and J by 5 bases, with 15 bases between them. The source of this sequence is a boy younger than two with a congenital heart defect but otherwise immunologically healthy. This chain connects TRBV2 to TRBJ1-2; D unresolved. The specimen sequenced was blood. The CDR3 loop is CASSPRGGWYGYTF. The CDR3 region has the DNA TGTGCCAGCAGTCCCCGGGGAGGGTGGTATGGCTACACCTTC.